This T cell receptor beta chain was profiled in a study of cytomegalovirus exposure and HLA in healthy donors. PCR employed 60 Vbeta and 13 Jbeta primers. Data came from immunoSEQ multiplex PCR; TCRdb stores just in-frame clones and leaves some out. The table records 170,000 or so clones, just under 80% of them present only once. Looked up from germline, CDR1 is SGHNT and CDR2 is YENEEA. The CDR3 totals 15 residues. Trimming removed 5 bases from V and 5 bases from J, with 18 bases in between. Material: PBMCs. The V call is TRBV11-3, the J call TRBJ2-5, with a weak D call TRBD1 (5 bases). The sequence derives from a woman aged 45-59 years in good health and CMV-seropositive. CDR3 coding DNA: TGTGCCAGCAGCCAGGGTAGTCGACGACGGGAGACCCAGTACTTC. Protein: CASSQGSRRRETQYF.